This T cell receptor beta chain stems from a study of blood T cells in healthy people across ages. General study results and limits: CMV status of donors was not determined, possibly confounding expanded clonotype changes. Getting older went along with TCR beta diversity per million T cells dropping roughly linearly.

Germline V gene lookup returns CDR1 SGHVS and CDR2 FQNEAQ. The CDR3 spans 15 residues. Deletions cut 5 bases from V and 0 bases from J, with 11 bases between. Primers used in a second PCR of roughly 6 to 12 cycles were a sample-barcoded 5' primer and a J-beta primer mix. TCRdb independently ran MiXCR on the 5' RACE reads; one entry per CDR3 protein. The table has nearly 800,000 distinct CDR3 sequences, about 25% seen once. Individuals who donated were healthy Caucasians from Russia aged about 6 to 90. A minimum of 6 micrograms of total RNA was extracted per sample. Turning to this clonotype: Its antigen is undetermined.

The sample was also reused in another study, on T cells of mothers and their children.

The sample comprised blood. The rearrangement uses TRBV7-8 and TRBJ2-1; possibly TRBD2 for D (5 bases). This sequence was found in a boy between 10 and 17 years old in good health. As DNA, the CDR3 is TGTGCCAGCAGCCCCTCCGAGGGCTCCTACAATGAGCAGTTCTTC. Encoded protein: CASSPSEGSYNEQFF.